The rows below give T cell receptor beta chains drawn from one sample of a study of T cell responses to AZD1222 COVID-19 vaccine. Only in-frame clones appear in the TCRdb table, and some are missing; sequencing was by immunoSEQ multiplex PCR. Of roughly 120,000 clones in the sample, approximately 84% were seen once. The source material was peripheral blood, sampled on day 0 of AZD1222 vaccination. The receptors come from an adult in good health. Each CDR3 is given with its conserved first and last residue. Fields, in order: D gene, clone size, V gene, J gene, CDR3 length, CDR3 protein, CDR3 DNA. A D gene is named only where the DNA matches it firmly. Not every row has a clone size; where given, it reads once, few, many or a size class.

TRBD1,NA,TRBV9,TRBJ1-4,14,CASSARTGIEKLFF,TGTGCCAGCAGCGCCCGGACAGGGATAGAAAAACTGTTTTTT
NA,few,TRBV3-1/TRBV3-2,TRBJ1-2,14,CASSQDKGQKGYTF,TGTGCCAGCAGCCAAGATAAGGGGCAGAAGGGCTACACCTTC
NA,NA,TRBV7-9,TRBJ1-4,15,CASSSSRVTNEKLFF,TGTGCCAGCAGCTCAAGCAGGGTAACTAATGAAAAACTGTTTTTT
NA,NA,TRBV12-3/TRBV12-4,TRBJ1-5,13,CASSLMGNQPQHF,TGTGCCAGCAGTTTAATGGGGAATCAGCCCCAGCATTTT
TRBD2,NA,TRBV2,TRBJ2-5,16,CATRLAGDYYQETQYF,TGTGCCACCAGACTAGCGGGAGACTATTACCAAGAGACCCAGTACTTC
NA,NA,TRBV5-4,TRBJ1-1,13,CASRPSGATGAFF,TGTGCCAGCAGACCAAGCGGGGCAACGGGAGCTTTCTTT
TRBD1,NA,TRBV5-1,TRBJ1-1,15,CASSPRQGTGTEAFF,TGCGCCAGCAGCCCCCGACAGGGAACTGGCACTGAAGCTTTCTTT
NA,NA,TRBV6-5,TRBJ1-1,13,CASRNRVGTEAFF,TGTGCCAGCAGGAACAGGGTCGGCACTGAAGCTTTCTTT
TRBD2,NA,TRBV11-2,TRBJ2-1,15,CASTHESGTSYEQFF,TGTGCCAGCACCCACGAATCCGGGACTAGCTATGAGCAGTTCTTC
NA,NA,TRBV10-3,TRBJ2-7,14,CAIGAQGGFQGQYF,TGTGCCATCGGGGCTCAGGGCGGATTCCAGGGGCAGTACTTC
TRBD1,once,TRBV13,TRBJ2-2,16,CASSLTGTGNTGELFF,TGTGCCAGCAGCTTAACCGGGACAGGGAACACCGGGGAGCTGTTTTTT
TRBD1,NA,TRBV6-5,TRBJ2-4,15,CASSPTGQIKNIQYF,TGTGCCAGCAGTCCAACGGGACAGATTAAAAACATTCAGTACTTC
NA,NA,TRBV10-3,TRBJ1-1,12,CATSVQGTEAFF,TGTGCCACATCGGTACAGGGCACTGAAGCTTTCTTT
NA,NA,TRBV11-2,TRBJ1-1,13,CASSLVIPDEAFF,TGTGCCAGCAGCTTAGTAATACCGGATGAAGCTTTCTTT
NA,NA,TRBV27,TRBJ1-2,13,CASSPWPGHGYTF,TGTGCCAGCAGTCCCTGGCCTGGGCACGGCTACACCTTC
TRBD2,NA,TRBV9,TRBJ2-3,16,CASSHRTSGRTDTQYF,TGTGCCAGCAGCCACCGGACTAGCGGGCGCACAGATACGCAGTATTTT
TRBD1,few,TRBV5-4,TRBJ2-5,11,CASHRGETQYF,TGTGCCAGTCACAGGGGAGAGACCCAGTACTTC
NA,NA,TRBV27,TRBJ1-5,16,CASSKQAGDSNQPQHF,TGTGCCAGCAGTAAACAGGCGGGGGATAGCAATCAGCCCCAGCATTTT
TRBD2,NA,TRBV7-2,TRBJ2-5,15,CASSRTSGDGETQYF,TGTGCCAGCAGCCGTACTAGCGGGGATGGGGAGACCCAGTACTTC
NA,NA,TRBV6-5,TRBJ1-5,15,CASIWRETSNQPQHF,TGTGCCAGCATTTGGAGGGAGACAAGCAATCAGCCCCAGCATTTT
NA,NA,TRBV3-1/TRBV3-2,TRBJ1-2,14,CASSQDRGRDGYTF,TGTGCCAGCAGCCAAGATCGGGGGAGGGATGGCTACACCTTC
NA,NA,TRBV4-2,TRBJ1-4,15,CASEGPGLTNEKLFF,TGTGCCAGCGAGGGACCGGGATTAACTAATGAAAAACTGTTTTTT
NA,NA,TRBV30,TRBJ2-1,12,CAWIGAYNEQFF,TGTGCCTGGATAGGCGCTTACAATGAGCAGTTCTTC
TRBD1,once,TRBV7-9,TRBJ1-6,16,CASSPSRQGLFSPLHF,TGTGCCAGCAGCCCAAGCCGACAGGGGCTCTTTTCACCCCTCCACTTT
NA,NA,TRBV2,TRBJ1-1,13,CASSLLMNTEAFF,TGTGCCAGCAGCCTTCTGATGAACACTGAAGCTTTCTTT
TRBD1,NA,TRBV3-1/TRBV3-2,TRBJ2-2,14,CASRLRQGLGELFF,TGTGCCAGCAGACTCCGACAGGGGTTGGGGGAGCTGTTTTTT
NA,NA,TRBV12-3/TRBV12-4,TRBJ1-1,12,CASGRGTTEAFF,TGTGCCAGCGGACGGGGGACCACTGAAGCTTTCTTT
NA,NA,TRBV7-2,TRBJ1-2,13,CASSLGTMYGYTF,TGTGCCAGCAGCTTGGGGACAATGTATGGCTACACCTTC